The entry below describes one T cell receptor beta chain. Measured with immunoSEQ multiplex PCR; TCRdb has only the in-frame clones, and not every one. This table holds about 81,000 clones, approximately 86% found once. The entry originates in a study of blood T cell repertoires in COVID-19. Germline CDR1 SGHDT, CDR2 YYEEEE. Trimming took 3 bases from V and 5 from J; bases not matched to a gene: 7. The CDR3 is 16 residues long. The material sequenced was peripheral blood. This chain links TRBV5-6 with TRBJ2-2; 10 positions match TRBD2. The TCR sequence derives from a woman older than 75 with acute or convalescent COVID-19. The DNA for the CDR3 is TGTGCCAGCAGCTCTCTAGCGGGAGTGATAACCGGGGAGCTGTTTTTT. The encoded protein is CASSSLAGVITGELFF.